These T cell receptor beta chains were read from a single sample in a study of T cells in Graves' hyperthyroidism and ophthalmopathy. Via MiXCR, TCRdb re-called the multiplex PCR reads, giving one row per CDR3 protein. The table lists under 550,000 distinct CDR3 sequences, nearly 20% of them singletons. The source material was blood. The receptor set was obtained from a man between 40 and 49 years old with Graves' ophthalmopathy. Each CDR3 is given with its conserved first and last residue. D genes are given only for firm matches. The listing skips clone size in some rows; elsewhere it reads once, few, many or a size class.

d_gene	abundance	v_gene	j_gene	CDR3nt	CDR3aa
TRBD1	few	TRBV20-1	TRBJ2-1	TGCAGTGCCCCCCCCGGGACAGGACATACCTACAATGAGCAGTTCTTC	CSAPPGTGHTYNEQFF
TRBD2	-	TRBV4-2	TRBJ2-7	TGTGCCAGCAGCCAAGATCCTAGCGGAACCTTCTACGAGCAGTACTTC	CASSQDPSGTFYEQYF
TRBD1	-	TRBV19	TRBJ1-5	TGTGCCAGTAGTGGGACAGTTAGCAATCAGCCCCAGCATTTT	CASSGTVSNQPQHF
-	-	TRBV30	TRBJ1-4	TGTGCCTGGGGGACCTCAGGAGCAACTAATGAAAAACTGTTTTTT	CAWGTSGATNEKLFF
TRBD2	many	TRBV7-2	TRBJ2-7	TGTGCCAGCAGCTTAGGGGGTCTAGCGGGAGGTTCCTACGAGCAGTACTTC	CASSLGGLAGGSYEQYF
TRBD1	-	TRBV9	TRBJ1-6	TGTGCCAGCAGCGTAAGGGACAGGGTAGAGAATTCACCCCTCCACTTT	CASSVRDRVENSPLHF
-	many	TRBV7-8	TRBJ2-1	TGTGCCAGCAGCTTAGCGGGAAAGTTGCATGAGCAGTTCTTC	CASSLAGKLHEQFF
-	-	TRBV20-1	TRBJ2-3	TGCAGTGCTACTACAAGGACAGATAGCACAGATACGCAGTATTTT	CSATTRTDSTDTQYF
-	-	TRBV6-5	TRBJ2-1	TGTGCCAGCAGTTACTCGAGGGGGACATTCTACAATGAGCAGTTCTTC	CASSYSRGTFYNEQFF
-	-	TRBV20-1	TRBJ2-2	TGCAGTGCGGGGTCGACAGGTCAGGCGGGGGAGCTGTTTTTT	CSAGSTGQAGELFF
TRBD2	-	TRBV28	TRBJ2-7	TGTGCCAGCAGTTTAGCGGGAGGCGTATACGAGCGGTACTTC	CASSLAGGVYERYF
TRBD2	-	TRBV12-3/TRBV12-4	TRBJ2-5	TGTGCCAGCAGTGTTGGGGGGGGACTAGCGGGACAAGAGACCCAGTACTTC	CASSVGGGLAGQETQYF
-	few	TRBV7-2	TRBJ2-7	TGTGCCAGCACCTCGACCGGGGCGACTACGATGCAGTACTTC	CASTSTGATTMQYF
TRBD1	many	TRBV11-2	TRBJ2-3	TGTGCCAGCAGCAAACAGGGGGCGAACACAGATACGCAGTATTTT	CASSKQGANTDTQYF
TRBD2	many	TRBV11-3	TRBJ2-1	TGTGCCAGCACCCCACTGGGCGGGGGGTCTGAGCAGTTCTTC	CASTPLGGGSEQFF
-	-	TRBV10-3	TRBJ2-7	TGTGCCATCAGTGAGGACTCCCCACAGTACGAGCAGTACTTC	CAISEDSPQYEQYF
TRBD1	many	TRBV12-3/TRBV12-4	TRBJ1-6	TGTGCCAGCAGTGGTCAGGGGGATTCACCCCTCCACTTT	CASSGQGDSPLHF
TRBD1	-	TRBV25-1	TRBJ1-1	TGTGCCAGCAGTGACGCGACAGGGTATGGCACTGAAGCTTTCTTT	CASSDATGYGTEAFF
-	many	TRBV7-9	TRBJ2-7	TGTGCCAGCAGCTCGGGGGAATGGAGCTCCTACGAGCAGTACTTC	CASSSGEWSSYEQYF
TRBD1	many	TRBV18	TRBJ1-4	TGTGCCAGCTGCAGGGGGCGGAATGAAAAACTGTTTTTT	CASCRGRNEKLFF
TRBD2	few	TRBV28	TRBJ2-4	TGTGCCAGCGGAACAGGCGCTAGCGGGAGTAACATTCAGTACTTC	CASGTGASGSNIQYF
TRBD2	-	TRBV18	TRBJ2-7	TGTGCCAGCTCACAAACGGACCTAGCGGAAGAGCAGTACTTC	CASSQTDLAEEQYF
TRBD2	-	TRBV4-3	TRBJ2-5	TGCGCCAGCAGCCAAGATAAGGCGGGGGGCCAAGAGACCCAGTACTTC	CASSQDKAGGQETQYF
-	few	TRBV30	TRBJ2-7	TGTGCCTGGAGTGTAACCCCCTACGAGCAGTACTTC	CAWSVTPYEQYF
-	-	TRBV7-9	TRBJ1-2	TGTGCCAGCAGCCCGAGGACACGACTCTATGGCTACACCTTC	CASSPRTRLYGYTF
-	-	TRBV20-1	TRBJ1-6	TGCAGTGCTCGGACAGATTATGATTCACCCCTCCACTTT	CSARTDYDSPLHF
-	many	TRBV12-3/TRBV12-4	TRBJ2-1	TGTGCCAGCAGTTTATGGAAGGGGAAAGGTCAGTTCTTC	CASSLWKGKGQFF
TRBD2	-	TRBV7-6	TRBJ2-3	TGTGCCAGCAGCTTCGGGCTAGCGGGAGTAGGAGATACGCAGTATTTT	CASSFGLAGVGDTQYF
-	many	TRBV4-3	TRBJ2-1	TGCGCCAGCAGCCTCGGGTTGGGGAACAATGAGCAGTTCTTC	CASSLGLGNNEQFF
-	-	TRBV29-1	TRBJ2-3	TGCAGCGTTGAAGTAGGGGGGGCAGATACGCAGTATTTT	CSVEVGGADTQYF
-	-	TRBV20-1	TRBJ1-4	TGCAGTGCTAGAACCGGGAGAAGGGGCAATGAAAAACTGTTTTTT	CSARTGRRGNEKLFF
TRBD1	many	TRBV6-1	TRBJ1-6	TGTGCCAGCAGTGCAGAGGGGGCTCTGGGTAATTCACCCCTCCACTTT	CASSAEGALGNSPLHF
-	many	TRBV2	TRBJ2-1	TGTGCCAGCAGGCGGGACTTCAACAATGAGCAGTTCTTC	CASRRDFNNEQFF
-	many	TRBV9	TRBJ2-1	TGTGCCAGCAGCGCCAGACAAACTAGTTGGTCGTACAATGAGCAGTTCTTC	CASSARQTSWSYNEQFF
-	few	TRBV7-2	TRBJ2-5	TGTGCCAGCAATCTGGGACAAATGAAGGGGACCCAGTACTTC	CASNLGQMKGTQYF
-	-	TRBV5-1	TRBJ2-1	TGCGCCAGCAGCTTGGCTCCAGCCGCTGAGCAGTTCTTC	CASSLAPAAEQFF
TRBD2	-	TRBV10-2	TRBJ2-7	TGCGCCAGCAGTGAGATCGGTGGCGGGAGGTTCTACGAGCAGTACTTC	CASSEIGGGRFYEQYF
-	once	TRBV10-3	TRBJ2-5	TGTGCCATCAGTAGTTACCAAGAGACCCAGTACTTC	CAISSYQETQYF
-	-	TRBV27	TRBJ2-3	TGTGCCAGCAGTTTATTCGGGGGAGTGACAGATACGCAGTATTTT	CASSLFGGVTDTQYF
-	-	TRBV6-2/TRBV6-3	TRBJ2-3	TGTGCCAGCAAGGCGACAGGCCGCAGGGAAGATACGCAGTATTTT	CASKATGRREDTQYF
-	many	TRBV20-1	TRBJ2-7	TGCAGTGGTACCCGGGGATCCTACGAGCAGTACTTC	CSGTRGSYEQYF
TRBD2	few	TRBV20-1	TRBJ2-5	TGCAGTGCTAGGGTTTCTAGCGGGGGGGCGAGTAAGACCCAGTACTTC	CSARVSSGGASKTQYF
TRBD1	-	TRBV30	TRBJ1-5	TGTGCCTGGAGTGATGGGGACAGGGTCAATCAGCCCCAGCATTTT	CAWSDGDRVNQPQHF
TRBD2	few	TRBV20-1	TRBJ2-1	TGCAGTGCTAGAGATACTAGCGGGAGGGCCGTAACCCCTAATGAGCAGTTCTTC	CSARDTSGRAVTPNEQFF
-	many	TRBV25-1	TRBJ1-2	TGTGCCAGCAGTGAGGGTAGCAGTACCTATGGCTACACCTTC	CASSEGSSTYGYTF
TRBD1	-	TRBV6-1	TRBJ2-7	TGTGCCAGCAGCCTGCAGGGGGTTGGCCACGAGCAGTACTTC	CASSLQGVGHEQYF
TRBD2	many	TRBV12-3/TRBV12-4	TRBJ2-3	TGTGCCAGCAGTTTACGACTAGCGGGGCGCACAGATACGCAGTATTTT	CASSLRLAGRTDTQYF
TRBD2	many	TRBV11-2	TRBJ2-7	TGTGCCAGCAGCTCGGGACTAGCGGCTGGCTACGAGCAGTACTTC	CASSSGLAAGYEQYF